Reported below is one TCR beta chain. This sample was included in a study of cytomegalovirus exposure and HLA in healthy donors. Whole-study context: As released early, the data held 70 million to 100 million unique TCRs from HLA-typed donors.

PCR involved 60 Vbeta and 13 Jbeta primers. Assay: immunoSEQ multiplex PCR; the TCRdb copy retains only in-frame clones and omits some. The table lists about 37,000 clones, 70% to 85% of them singletons. The V gene's germline CDR1 is MDHEN and CDR2 SYDVKM. The CDR3 covers 15 residues. The ends were cut back, 1 base at V and 4 bases at J, with 13 bases in the middle. Sequenced sample: PBMCs. This clonotype originated in a woman aged 18-35 years in good health and CMV-seropositive. This sequence joins TRBV28 and TRBJ1-1; D unresolved. The chain's CDR3 is CASSLYAGGSTEAFF. CDR3 DNA: TGTGCCAGCAGTTTATATGCGGGCGGAAGCACTGAAGCTTTCTTT.